This entry lists 3 T cell receptor beta chains sequenced from one sample in a study of blood T cells in healthy people across ages. Alongside a J-beta primer mix, a sample-barcoded 5' primer served in a second PCR lasting 7 to 11 cycles. In TCRdb, the 5' RACE reads were re-called with MiXCR into one record per CDR3 protein. The table shows about 1.8 million distinct CDR3 sequences, with 40% to 55% occurring only once. Specimen: blood. The origin of the receptors is a middle-aged woman in good health.

The chain joins TRBV11-2 to TRBJ1-2, with D perhaps matching TRBD1 (5 bases). CDR3 length: 15 residues. The germline V gene has CDR1 SGHAT and CDR2 FQNNGV. The V end lost 1 base, the J end lost 4 bases, and 13 bases lay between the germline ends. This chain's CDR3 is CASSLVGEASYGYTF. Here the CDR3 DNA reads TGTGCCAGCAGCTTAGTAGGGGAGGCTTCCTATGGCTACACCTTC.

The rearrangement links TRBV6-2 or TRBV6-3 to TRBJ2-5; a weak D match, TRBD2 (6 bases). This CDR3 contains 15 residues. V gave up 2 bases and J gave up 1 base, with 11 bases separating them. CDR1 is MNHEY and CDR2 is SVGEGT in the germline V gene. CDR3 amino acids: CASSYGGLLQETQYF. The CDR3 DNA reads TGTGCCAGCAGTTACGGGGGACTGCTCCAAGAGACCCAGTACTTC.

This clonotype was counted between two and nine times. This chain joins TRBV28 and TRBJ2-7; 8 nucleotides line up with TRBD1. Trimming took 2 bases from V and 6 from J; bases not matched to a gene: 6. CDR3 size: 14 residues. CDR1 and CDR2 (germline): MDHEN, SYDVKM. The CDR3 loop reads CASSLRTGLREQYF. The CDR3 DNA reads TGTGCCAGCAGTTTAAGGACAGGGCTTCGCGAGCAGTACTTC.